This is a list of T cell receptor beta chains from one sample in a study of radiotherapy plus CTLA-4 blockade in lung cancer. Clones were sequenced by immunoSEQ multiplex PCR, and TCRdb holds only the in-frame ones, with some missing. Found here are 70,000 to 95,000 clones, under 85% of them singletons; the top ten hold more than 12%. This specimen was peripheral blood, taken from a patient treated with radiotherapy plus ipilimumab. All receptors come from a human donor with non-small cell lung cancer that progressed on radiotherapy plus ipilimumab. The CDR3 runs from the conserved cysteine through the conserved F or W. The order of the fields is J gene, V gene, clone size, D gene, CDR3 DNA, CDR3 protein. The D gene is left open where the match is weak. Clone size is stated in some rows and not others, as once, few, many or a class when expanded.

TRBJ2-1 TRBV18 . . TGTGCCAGCTCACCGAGTAGGGGAGACAATGAGCAGTTCTTC CASSPSRGDNEQFF
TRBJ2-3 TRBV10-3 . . TGTGCCACACGCTTGGCGTGGGTCACAGATACGCAGTATTTT CATRLAWVTDTQYF
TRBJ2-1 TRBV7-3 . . TGTGCCAGCAGCCAGGCCGGGGGCCCCCCCATGTACAATGAGCAGTTCTTC CASSQAGGPPMYNEQFF
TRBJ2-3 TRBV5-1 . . TGCGCCAGCAGCTTGGGGGGTTACACAGATACGCAGTATTTT CASSLGGYTDTQYF
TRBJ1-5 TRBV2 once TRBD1 TGTGCCAGCAGGACTGAAACAGGGGGCAATCAGCCCCAGCATTTT CASRTETGGNQPQHF
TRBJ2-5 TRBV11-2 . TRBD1 TGTGCCAGCAGCTTAGCCCCGACAGGGGGTCAAGAGACCCAGTACTTC CASSLAPTGGQETQYF
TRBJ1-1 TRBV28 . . TGTGCCAGCAGTCTAAGCACCGACACTGAAGCTTTCTTT CASSLSTDTEAFF
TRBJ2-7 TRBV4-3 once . TGCGCCAGCAGCCAAGCGGGAAACCTAAACCCCTACGAGCAGTACTTC CASSQAGNLNPYEQYF
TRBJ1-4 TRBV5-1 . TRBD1 TGCGCCAGCAGCCCGACAGGGGAACGGGAAAAACTGTTTTTT CASSPTGEREKLFF
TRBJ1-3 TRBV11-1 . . TGTGCCTCGGGGAGCTCTGGAAACACCATATATTTT CASGSSGNTIYF
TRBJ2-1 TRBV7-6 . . TGTGCCAGCAGCTTAGGGGTGGGGGGTGCCTACAATGAGCAGTTCTTC CASSLGVGGAYNEQFF
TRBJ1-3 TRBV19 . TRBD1 TGTGCCAGTTATCGGGACAGGACTTACTCTGGAAACACCATATATTTT CASYRDRTYSGNTIYF
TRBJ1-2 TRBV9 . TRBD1 TGTGCCAGCAGCGCCCGAACAGGGGGCGTAAGCTATGGCTACACCTTC CASSARTGGVSYGYTF
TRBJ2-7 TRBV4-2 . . TGTGCCAGCAGCCAAGATCTAGGGGGTGGCTACGAGCAGTACTTC CASSQDLGGGYEQYF
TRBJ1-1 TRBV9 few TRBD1 TGTGCCAGCAGCGTGTTATCGCCGGGACAGGGTGTGGCTTTCTTT CASSVLSPGQGVAFF
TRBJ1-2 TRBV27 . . TGTGCCAGCAGCCCGGGTGGGGCGCGGACCTATGGCTACACCTTC CASSPGGARTYGYTF
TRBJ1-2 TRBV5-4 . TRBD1 TGTGCCAGCAGCTCTTCCGGGACAGGGGGCACGGACTATGGCTACACCTTC CASSSSGTGGTDYGYTF
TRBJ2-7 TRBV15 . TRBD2 TGTGCCACCAGCAGAGGCCGGGGAGGGACCTACGAGCAGTACTTC CATSRGRGGTYEQYF
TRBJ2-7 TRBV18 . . TGTGCCAGCTCACAGGAGGGCTACGAGCAGTACTTC CASSQEGYEQYF
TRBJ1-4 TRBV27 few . TGTGCCAGCAGTCTTCGGCCGCTTGCAACTAATGAAAAACTGTTTTTT CASSLRPLATNEKLFF
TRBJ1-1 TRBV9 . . TGTGCCAGCAGCCAGGGACAACTCACTGAAGCTTTCTTT CASSQGQLTEAFF
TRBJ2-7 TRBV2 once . TGTGCCAGCAGTGAAGCTGTCAGCGGCTTGTACGAGCAGTACTTC CASSEAVSGLYEQYF
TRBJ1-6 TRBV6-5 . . TGTGCCAGCTGCTCCTATGGGGGGGTTTCACCCCTCCACTTT CASCSYGGVSPLHF
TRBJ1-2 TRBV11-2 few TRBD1 TGTGCCAGCAGCCCAACAGGGGGGTCGGTCTATGGCTACACCTTC CASSPTGGSVYGYTF
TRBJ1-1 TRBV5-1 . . TGCGCCAGCAGCACGAGGCCTTTGGGATTGAACACTGAAGCTTTCTTT CASSTRPLGLNTEAFF
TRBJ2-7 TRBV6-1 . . TGTGCCAGCAGTGAAGCGCAACCCGTGGTGTGGGTCGGGGAGCAGTACTTC CASSEAQPVVWVGEQYF
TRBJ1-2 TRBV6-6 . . TGTGCCAGCGAGCTGAAGGACTCCTATGGCTACACCTTC CASELKDSYGYTF
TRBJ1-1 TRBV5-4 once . TGTGCCAGCAGCTTGGAGGGGGGCACCGTGAACACTGAAGCTTTCTTT CASSLEGGTVNTEAFF
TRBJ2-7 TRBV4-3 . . TGCGCCAGCAGCCCGGGGGCCCAGGGCTCCTACGAGCAGTACTTC CASSPGAQGSYEQYF
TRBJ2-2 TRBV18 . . TGTGCCAGCTCACTAGGACAGCACACCGGGGAGCTGTTTTTT CASSLGQHTGELFF
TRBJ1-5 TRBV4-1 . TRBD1 TGCGCCAGCAGCCAAGTTACAGGGGGCGAAACTATATCTCAGCCCCAGCATTTT CASSQVTGGETISQPQHF
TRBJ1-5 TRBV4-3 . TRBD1 TGCGCCAGCAGCCAAGAAGTGGGACAGGGGTATAAGCCCCAGCATTTT CASSQEVGQGYKPQHF
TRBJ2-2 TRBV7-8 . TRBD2 TGTGCCAGCAGCTTTAGGGACTACCAGAACACCGGGGAGCTGTTTTTT CASSFRDYQNTGELFF
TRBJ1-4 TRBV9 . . TGTGCCAGCAGCGTAGATGTGGGGGATGAAAAACTGTTTTTT CASSVDVGDEKLFF
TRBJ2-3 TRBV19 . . TGTGCCAGCCTCAATCCGACAGTTAGCACAGATACGCAGTATTTT CASLNPTVSTDTQYF